The present entry profiles one TCR beta chain with its context. Losses at the gene ends were 1 base for V and 4 bases for J; bases not matched to a gene: 5. The CDR3 contains 16 residues. Germline V gene lookup returns CDR1 KGHDR and CDR2 SFDVKD. The repertoire was sequenced with immunoSEQ multiplex PCR; TCRdb's copy has only in-frame clones and lacks some. The sample contains 490,000 or so clones, 88% of which appear only once. Cohorts were based on clinical histories the participants reported. This entry is derived from a study of blood T cell repertoires in COVID-19. Study-level background: Researchers got acute and convalescent COVID-19 samples from the United States, Italy and Spain.

The sample was PBMCs or T cells enriched from blood (not recorded which). This chain joins TRBV24-1 and TRBJ2-1, with 8 bases aligning to TRBD2. This clonotype was obtained from a woman aged 40 to 55 who had recovered from COVID-19. The CDR3 region is CATSDLGGGSYNEQFF. CDR3 sequence (DNA): TGTGCCACCAGTGATTTAGGCGGGGGGAGTTACAATGAGCAGTTCTTC.